Below, 17 T cell receptor beta chains from the same sample are listed, as sequenced in a study of T-cell memory formation after mild COVID-19. TCRdb analysed the 5' RACE reads with MiXCR anew, one entry per CDR3 protein. The table has about half a million distinct CDR3 sequences, about 20% seen once. Sequenced material: PBMCs or a T cell subset sorted from them (not recorded which). These receptors originate from an adult woman who had mild COVID-19 (a few samples of this study predate the infection). Cell type and time point are not known.

The chain uses TRBV27 and TRBJ2-7; 9 bases line up with TRBD1. This CDR3 is built from 15 residues. The junction had 12 bases not matched to a gene; V was cut back by 6 bases and J by 6 bases. Germline-derived CDR1 and CDR2 are MNHEY and SMNVEV (reference sequence). This CDR3 reads CASSSAGTGKGEQYF. In DNA, the CDR3 is TGTGCCAGCAGCTCCGCCGGGACAGGGAAAGGCGAGCAGTACTTC.

This chain uses TRBV6-2 or TRBV6-3 with TRBJ2-7; D is perhaps TRBD1 (5 bases). Germline V gives CDR1 MNHEY, CDR2 SVGEGT. Trimming cost V 5 bases and J 9 bases, with 11 bases left between them. The CDR3 has 11 residues. This CDR3 reads CASSRGRVQYF. The CDR3 DNA reads as TGTGCCAGCAGTAGGGGAAGAGTGCAGTACTTC.

This chain links TRBV11-2 with TRBJ2-1; perhaps TRBD2 as D (7 bases). Per germline, CDR1 SGHAT and CDR2 FQNNGV. There are 13 residues in the CDR3. V was trimmed by 3 bases and J by 8 bases, leaving 11 bases between them. For the CDR3, the DNA is TGTGCCAGCAGCTTCGGGGGGCCGTATGAGCAGTTCTTC. As protein: CASSFGGPYEQFF.

The V gene is TRBV19, the J gene TRBJ1-2, with 9 nucleotides matching TRBD1. The V segment lost 7 bases and the J segment 3 bases; nucleotides outside the gene matches: 6. Germline assignment: CDR1 LNHDA and CDR2 SQIVND (reference sequence). There are 14 residues in the CDR3. CDR3 coding DNA: TGTGCCAGTACCAGGACAGGGGTTGACTATGGCTACACCTTC. This codes for CASTRTGVDYGYTF.

In its sample, this clonotype was seen a few times. This chain connects TRBV6-2 or TRBV6-3 to TRBJ2-1; 14 bases are a match to TRBD2. The V gene end was trimmed by 5 bases and the J gene end by 12 bases; junction bases not matched to a gene: 12. Per germline, CDR1 MNHEY and CDR2 SVGEGT. This CDR3 has 16 residues. The CDR3, as DNA: TGTGCCAGCAGTGGACCAGGGACTAGCGGGGGTTATGGGCAGTTCTTC. Amino acid sequence: CASSGPGTSGGYGQFF.

The rearrangement links TRBV4-2 to TRBJ1-2; 9 positions match TRBD1. This CDR3 is 16 amino acids long. Germline V gives CDR1 LGHNA, CDR2 YNFKEQ. V lost 3 bases and J lost 2; bases outside the gene matches: 7. This CDR3 is CASSQAQGAENYGYTF. The CDR3 DNA follows: TGTGCCAGCAGCCAGGCACAGGGGGCAGAGAACTATGGCTACACCTTC.

This rearrangement joins TRBV7-8 to TRBJ2-5, with 10 bases fitting TRBD2. The CDR3 sequence is 16 residues long. The germline CDR1 and CDR2 sequences are SGHVS and FQNEAQ. After removal of 2 bases from V and 2 bases from J, the junction contained 5 bases not matched to a gene. The CDR3 nucleotides read TGTGCCAGCAGCTTACGAGCGGGAGGGGCGCAAGAGACCCAGTACTTC. It specifies CASSLRAGGAQETQYF.

The chain links TRBV7-2 to TRBJ2-3; the D call may be TRBD1 or TRBD2 (6 bases each). The CDR3 consists of 13 residues. CDR1 and CDR2 from the germline V gene are SGHTA and FQGNSA. The germline V and J ends were trimmed by 3 bases and 6 bases, with 10 bases remaining between them. Written as DNA, the CDR3 is TGTGCCAGCAGCTTCCGGGGGCCGGATACGCAGTATTTT. Its translation: CASSFRGPDTQYF.

This clonotype was counted between two and nine times. The chain combines TRBV18 with TRBJ1-2; weak D call: TRBD1 (5 bases). This CDR3 comprises 14 residues. V lost 3 bases to trimming and J lost 4 bases, with 12 bases between them. Germline values: CDR1 KGHSH, CDR2 LQKENI. The CDR3 loop is CASSPTGTPYGYTF. The CDR3 coding sequence is TGTGCCAGCTCACCGACGGGGACCCCCTATGGCTACACCTTC.

This chain joins TRBV6-2 or TRBV6-3 and TRBJ1-2; the match to TRBD1 covers 7 bases. This CDR3 has 15 residues. V lost 6 bases and J lost 8; bases outside the gene matches: 15. The V gene's germline CDR1 is MNHEY and CDR2 SVGEGT. CDR3 sequence reads: CASSEQTGFRRGYTF. DNA of the CDR3: TGTGCCAGCAGCGAACAGACAGGGTTTAGACGGGGCTACACCTTC.

This clonotype was seen a handful of times. This CDR3 reads CASSDERGRNPEETQYF. The CDR3 coding sequence is TGTGCCAGCAGTGATGAGCGGGGTCGAAACCCAGAAGAGACCCAGTACTTC. V usage is TRBV12-3 or TRBV12-4 and J usage is TRBJ2-5; 7 bases are a match to TRBD2. Losses at the gene ends were 5 bases for V and 3 bases for J; bases not matched to a gene: 15. The CDR3 runs 17 residues.

This chain joins TRBV5-1 and TRBJ1-5, with 7 bases that match TRBD1. V gave up 0 bases and J gave up 5 bases; unmatched junction bases: 5. The V gene's germline CDR1 is SGHRS and CDR2 YFSETQ. The CDR3 is 15 residues long. The CDR3 loop reads CASSLGQGRHQPQHF. The DNA for the CDR3 is TGCGCCAGCAGCTTGGGACAGGGACGACATCAGCCCCAGCATTTT.

The rearrangement links TRBV5-1 to TRBJ2-2, with D perhaps TRBD2 (5 bases). This CDR3 contains 15 residues. V was clipped by 6 bases and J by 4 bases, with 16 bases between them. Germline assignment: CDR1 SGHRS and CDR2 YFSETQ. CDR3 bases: TGCGCCAGCACTCTTGGAGCGGTTTCCACCGGGGAGCTGTTTTTT. It encodes CASTLGAVSTGELFF.

V gene TRBV10-3 combines with J gene TRBJ2-7, with 7 bases matching TRBD1. In germline, CDR1 is ENHRY, CDR2 SYGVKD. This CDR3 comprises 14 residues. The V gene end was trimmed by 4 bases and the J gene end by 0 bases; junction bases not matched to a gene: 3. CDR3 nucleotide sequence: TGTGCCATCAGTGTAGGACAGGCCTCCTACGAGCAGTACTTC. Its protein is CAISVGQASYEQYF.

This clonotype was detected a few times. The chain uses TRBV7-3 and TRBJ2-1; 13 nucleotides agree with TRBD2. The CDR3 runs 16 residues. CDR1 SGHTA and CDR2 FQGTGA come from the germline V gene. J gave up 6 bases and V 5 bases, and 7 bases lay outside the gene matches. CDR3 region: CASSPPGLAGANEQFF. CDR3 bases: TGTGCCAGCAGCCCCCCTGGACTAGCGGGGGCCAATGAGCAGTTCTTC.

This chain links TRBV3-1 with TRBJ1-1; D might be TRBD1 (6 bases). The CDR3 spans 15 residues. Germline V gene lookup returns CDR1 LGHDT and CDR2 YNNKEL (reference sequence). Between the trimmed V and J ends, which lost 2 bases and 1 base, there was a span of 11 bases. The CDR3 sequence: CASSQRGGRNTEAFF. CDR3 coding DNA: TGTGCCAGCAGCCAACGGGGGGGCCGGAACACTGAAGCTTTCTTT.

The rearrangement uses TRBV19 and TRBJ1-2, with 9 bases lining up with TRBD1. Looked up from germline, CDR1 is LNHDA and CDR2 is SQIVND (reference sequence). V lost 5 bases and J lost 6; bases outside the gene matches: 10. This CDR3 has 15 amino acids. The chain's CDR3 is CASSFLGQGGDGYTF. For the CDR3, the DNA is TGTGCCAGTAGTTTTTTGGGACAGGGTGGCGATGGCTACACCTTC.